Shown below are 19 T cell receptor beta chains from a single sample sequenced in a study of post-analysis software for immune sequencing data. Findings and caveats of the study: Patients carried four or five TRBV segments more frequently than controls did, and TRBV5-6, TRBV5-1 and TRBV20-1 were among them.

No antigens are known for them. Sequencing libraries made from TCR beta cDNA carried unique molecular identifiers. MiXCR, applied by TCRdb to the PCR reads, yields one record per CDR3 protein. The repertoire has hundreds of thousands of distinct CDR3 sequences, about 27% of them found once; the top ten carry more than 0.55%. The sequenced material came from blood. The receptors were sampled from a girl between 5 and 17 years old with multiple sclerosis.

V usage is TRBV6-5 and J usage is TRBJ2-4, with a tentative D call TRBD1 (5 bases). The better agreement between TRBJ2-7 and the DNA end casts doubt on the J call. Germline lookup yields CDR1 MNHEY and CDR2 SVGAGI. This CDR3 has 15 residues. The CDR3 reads CASRHLGSGFDEQYF. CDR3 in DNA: TGTGCCAGCAGACACCTAGGCTCAGGGTTCGACGAGCAGTACTTC.

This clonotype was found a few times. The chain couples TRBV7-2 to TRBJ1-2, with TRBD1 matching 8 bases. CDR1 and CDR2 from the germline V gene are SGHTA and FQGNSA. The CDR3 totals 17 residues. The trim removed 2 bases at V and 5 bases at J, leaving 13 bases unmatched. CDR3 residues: CASSLKVRQGAGYGYTF. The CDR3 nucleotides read TGTGCCAGCAGCTTAAAAGTCCGTCAGGGGGCGGGGTATGGCTACACCTTC. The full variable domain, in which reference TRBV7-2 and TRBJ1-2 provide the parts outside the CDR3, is GAGVSQSPSNKVTEKGKDVELRCDPISGHTALYWYRQSLGQGLEFLIYFQGNSAPDKSGLPSDRFSAERTGGSVSTLTIQRTQQEDSAVYLCASSLKVRQGAGYGYTFGSGTRLTVV.

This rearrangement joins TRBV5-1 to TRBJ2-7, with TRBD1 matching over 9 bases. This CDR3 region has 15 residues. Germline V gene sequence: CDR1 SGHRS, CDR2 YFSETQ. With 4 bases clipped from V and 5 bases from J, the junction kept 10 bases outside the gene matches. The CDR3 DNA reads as TGCGCCAGCAGCGGGGGGACAGGGAGGTTCCACGAGCAGTACTTC. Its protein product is CASSGGTGRFHEQYF. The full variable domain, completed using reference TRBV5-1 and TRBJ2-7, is KAGVTQTPRYLIKTRGQQVTLSCSPISGHRSVSWYQQTPGQGLQFLFEYFSETQRNKGNFPGRFSGRQFSNSRSEMNVSTLELGDSALYLCASSGGTGRFHEQYFGPGTRLTVT.

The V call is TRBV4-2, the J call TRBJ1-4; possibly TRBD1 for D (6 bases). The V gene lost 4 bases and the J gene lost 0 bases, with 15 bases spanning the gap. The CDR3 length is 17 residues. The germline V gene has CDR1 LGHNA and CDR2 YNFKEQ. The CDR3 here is CASSPYQGLATNEKLFF. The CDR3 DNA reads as TGTGCCAGCAGCCCCTACCAGGGGCTAGCAACTAATGAAAAACTGTTTTTT.

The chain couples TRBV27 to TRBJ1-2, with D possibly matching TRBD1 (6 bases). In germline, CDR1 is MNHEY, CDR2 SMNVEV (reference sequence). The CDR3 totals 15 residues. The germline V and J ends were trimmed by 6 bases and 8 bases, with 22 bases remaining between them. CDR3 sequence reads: CASSRWATGHSGYTF. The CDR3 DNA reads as TGTGCCAGCAGCCGATGGGCCACAGGGCATTCCGGCTACACCTTC.

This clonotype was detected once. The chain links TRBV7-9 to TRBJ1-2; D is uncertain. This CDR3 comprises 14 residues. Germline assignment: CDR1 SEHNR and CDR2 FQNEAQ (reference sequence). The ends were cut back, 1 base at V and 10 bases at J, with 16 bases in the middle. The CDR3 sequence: CASSLVVSQDLYTF. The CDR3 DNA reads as TGTGCCAGCAGCTTAGTTGTCTCGCAGGACCTCTACACCTTC.

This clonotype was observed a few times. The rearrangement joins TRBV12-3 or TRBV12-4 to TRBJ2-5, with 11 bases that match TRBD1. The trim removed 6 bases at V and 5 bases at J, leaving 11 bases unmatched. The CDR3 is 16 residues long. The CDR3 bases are TGTGCCAGCAGGCCCTATATGGGGACAGGGGGGGAGACCCAGTACTTC. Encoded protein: CASRPYMGTGGETQYF.

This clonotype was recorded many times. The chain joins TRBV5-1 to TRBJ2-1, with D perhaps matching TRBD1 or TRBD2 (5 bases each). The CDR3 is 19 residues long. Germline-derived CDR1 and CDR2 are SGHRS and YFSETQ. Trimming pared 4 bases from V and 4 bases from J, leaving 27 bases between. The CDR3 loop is CASSPRPPGTPGPYNEQFF. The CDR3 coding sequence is TGCGCCAGCAGCCCAAGGCCGCCCGGGACCCCGGGCCCTTACAATGAGCAGTTCTTC.

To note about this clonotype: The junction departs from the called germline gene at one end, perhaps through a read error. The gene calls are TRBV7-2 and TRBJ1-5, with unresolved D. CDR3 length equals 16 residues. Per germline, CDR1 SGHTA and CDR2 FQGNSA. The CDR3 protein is CVSSSPWVPIYQPQHF. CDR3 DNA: TGTGTCAGCAGCTCCCCCTGGGTTCCGATCTATCAGCCCCAGCATTTT.

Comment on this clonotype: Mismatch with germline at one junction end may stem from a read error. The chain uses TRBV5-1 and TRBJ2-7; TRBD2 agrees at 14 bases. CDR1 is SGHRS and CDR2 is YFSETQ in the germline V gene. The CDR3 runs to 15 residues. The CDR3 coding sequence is TGCGCCAGCAACTTGGGACTAGCGGGAGAAGACGAGCAGTACTTC. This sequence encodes CASNLGLAGEDEQYF.

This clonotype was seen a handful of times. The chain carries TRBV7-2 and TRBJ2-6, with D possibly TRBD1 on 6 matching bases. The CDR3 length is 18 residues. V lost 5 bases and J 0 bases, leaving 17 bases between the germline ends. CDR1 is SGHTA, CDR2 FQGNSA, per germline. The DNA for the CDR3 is TGTGCCAGCAGCGGTCGGGACATTTTTCACTCTGGGGCCAACGTCCTGACTTTC. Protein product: CASSGRDIFHSGANVLTF. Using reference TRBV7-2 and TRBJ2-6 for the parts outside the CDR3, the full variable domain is GAGVSQSPSNKVTEKGKDVELRCDPISGHTALYWYRQSLGQGLEFLIYFQGNSAPDKSGLPSDRFSAERTGGSVSTLTIQRTQQEDSAVYLCASSGRDIFHSGANVLTFGAGSRLTVL.

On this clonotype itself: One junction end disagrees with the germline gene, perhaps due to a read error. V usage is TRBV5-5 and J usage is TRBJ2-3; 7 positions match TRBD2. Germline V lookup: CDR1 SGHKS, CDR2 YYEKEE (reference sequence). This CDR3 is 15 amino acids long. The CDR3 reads CASSREERATDMQYF. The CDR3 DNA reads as TGTGCCAGCAGCCGGGAGGAGCGGGCCACAGATATGCAGTATTTT.

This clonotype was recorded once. The CDR3 coding sequence is TGTGCCAGCAGCTTAAGGGCAGTATGGATTCAGCCCCAGCATTTT. This encodes CASSLRAVWIQPQHF. The chain links TRBV7-2 to TRBJ1-5; D is uncertain. The germline gives CDR1 SGHTA, CDR2 FQGNSA. The CDR3 has 15 amino acids. V lost 2 bases and J 6 bases, leaving 14 bases between the germline ends.

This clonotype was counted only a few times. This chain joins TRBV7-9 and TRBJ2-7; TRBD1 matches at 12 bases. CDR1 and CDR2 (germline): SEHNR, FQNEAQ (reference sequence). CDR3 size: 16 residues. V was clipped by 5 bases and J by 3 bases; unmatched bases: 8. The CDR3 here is CASSAPGTGGIYEQYF. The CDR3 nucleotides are TGTGCCAGCAGCGCTCCCGGGACAGGGGGCATCTACGAGCAGTACTTC. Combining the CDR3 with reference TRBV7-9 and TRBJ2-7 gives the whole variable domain DTGVSQNPRHKITKRGQNVTFRCDPISEHNRLYWYRQTLGQGPEFLTYFQNEAQLEKSRLLSDRFSAERPKGSFSTLEIQRTEQGDSAMYLCASSAPGTGGIYEQYFGPGTRLTVT.

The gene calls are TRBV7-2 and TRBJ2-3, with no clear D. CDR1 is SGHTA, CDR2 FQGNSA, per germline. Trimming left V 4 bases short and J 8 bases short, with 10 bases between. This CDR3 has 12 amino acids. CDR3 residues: CASSSYQGTQYF. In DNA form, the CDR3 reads TGTGCCAGCAGCTCCTACCAAGGTACGCAGTATTTT.

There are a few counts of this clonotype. The CDR3 coding sequence is TGTGCCAGCAGTTTCCTGGGACTGCGACGGGAGACCCAGTACTTC. Protein product: CASSFLGLRRETQYF. This sequence joins TRBV12-3 or TRBV12-4 and TRBJ2-5; D perhaps matches TRBD2 (6 bases). Trimming took off 3 bases at V and 5 bases at J, with 16 bases between the two ends. There are 15 residues in the CDR3.

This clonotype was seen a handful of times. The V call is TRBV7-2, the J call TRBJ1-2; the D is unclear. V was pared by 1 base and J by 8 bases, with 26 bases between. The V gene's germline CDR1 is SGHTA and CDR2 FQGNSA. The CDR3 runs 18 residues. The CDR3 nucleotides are TGTGCCAGCAGCTTAGGCCGAGTTACCGGGCGCAAAAGTGGGGGCTACACCTTC. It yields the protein CASSLGRVTGRKSGGYTF.

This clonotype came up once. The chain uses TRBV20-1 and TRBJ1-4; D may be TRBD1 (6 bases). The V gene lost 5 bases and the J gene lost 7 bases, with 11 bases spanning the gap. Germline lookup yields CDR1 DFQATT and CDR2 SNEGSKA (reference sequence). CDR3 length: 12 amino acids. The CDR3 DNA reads TGCAGTGCTGAGGGGGGTGGTGAAAAACTGTTTTTT. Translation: CSAEGGGEKLFF.

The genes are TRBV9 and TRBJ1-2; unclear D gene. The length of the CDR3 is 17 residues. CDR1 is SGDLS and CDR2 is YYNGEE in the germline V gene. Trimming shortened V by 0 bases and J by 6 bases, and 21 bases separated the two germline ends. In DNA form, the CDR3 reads TGTGCCAGCAGCGTAGCTACGCGTAGTTGGCTAAGAGATGGCTACACCTTC. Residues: CASSVATRSWLRDGYTF.